This paragraph reports one TCR beta chain. This sample stems from a study of blood T cell repertoires in COVID-19. The CDR3 extends over 15 amino acids. Germline trimming cut 3 bases from V and 1 base from J; bases unmatched to any gene: 5. Germline CDR1 is ENHRY and CDR2 is SYGVKD. The protocol was immunoSEQ multiplex PCR, while the TCRdb copy is restricted to in-frame clones and leaves out a portion. Found here are 210,000 or so clones, almost 85% of them singletons; the top ten hold less than 6.5%. The genes are TRBV10-3 and TRBJ2-7; 8 nucleotides line up with TRBD1. Specimen: peripheral blood. The TCR originated in a man aged 50 to 60 with COVID-19, enrolled during active disease. As DNA, the CDR3 is TGTGCCATCAGTGATGGGACAGGAGTATCCTACGAGCAGTACTTC. Protein: CAISDGTGVSYEQYF.